This TCR beta chain derives from a study of blood T cell repertoires in COVID-19. Study in general: The study drew acute and convalescent COVID-19 samples from the United States, Italy and Spain. Sources were T cells, B-cell-depleted T cells, or PBMCs; the material itself was cDNA or gDNA.

Original methodology: The authors estimated nucleated cell counts from reference gene primer amplification. Sequencing used immunoSEQ multiplex PCR; TCRdb keeps in-frame clones, though not all of them. D and trimming were read from the DNA, whereas the V and J calls and clone size are those reported in that table. The repertoire includes roughly 84,000 clones, roughly 76% of them detected once, and approximately 4% sits in the top ten. This sequence originates from a woman aged 45-59 years with acute or convalescent COVID-19. Sequencing was carried out using peripheral blood.

CDR3 DNA sequence: TGTGCCAGTAGTAGCGGGACAGGGGGCAATCAGCCCCAGCATTTT. This codes for CASSSGTGGNQPQHF. The genes are TRBV19 and TRBJ1-5, with 10 bases aligning to TRBD1. Trimming took 4 bases from V and 2 from J; bases not matched to a gene: 2. The germline gives CDR1 LNHDA, CDR2 SQIVND (reference sequence). This CDR3 is 15 amino acids long.